One and the same sample provided the 31 T cell receptor beta chains below, sequenced in a study of blood T cells in healthy people across ages. The second PCR ran about 6 to 12 cycles with a sample-barcoded 5' primer and J-beta primers. TCRdb called the 5' RACE reads again in MiXCR, with one record for every CDR3 protein. The sample contains roughly 1.7 million distinct CDR3 sequences, roughly a third of which appear only once. The sample was blood. These receptors were collected from a woman in her 30s in good health.

This clonotype was seen at least ten times. The V and J genes are TRBV29-1 and TRBJ2-6, with D tentatively TRBD1 (5 bases). Germline CDR1 and CDR2: SQVTM and ANQGSEA. The CDR3 runs to 16 residues. Trimming removed 5 bases at V and 0 bases at J, with 14 bases between. The CDR3: CSVSGSYSSGANVLTF. The CDR3 DNA reads TGCAGCGTTTCAGGGTCCTATTCCTCTGGGGCCAACGTCCTGACTTTC.

This clonotype was counted at least ten times. The chain is built from TRBV3-1 and TRBJ2-7; TRBD2 matches 8 bases. The CDR3 length is 14 residues. V trimming: 4 bases; J trimming: 5 bases; junction bases outside the gene matches: 7. The germline gives CDR1 LGHDT, CDR2 YNNKEL (reference sequence). The CDR3 DNA follows: TGTGCCAGCAGCCCAGGGACTAGGATCCACGAGCAGTACTTC. The encoded protein is CASSPGTRIHEQYF.

The chain has TRBV20-1 and TRBJ2-3, with D perhaps given as TRBD1 or TRBD2 (6 bases each). The germline CDR1 and CDR2 sequences are DFQATT and SNEGSKA (reference sequence). The CDR3 contains 15 residues. V lost 3 bases to trimming and J lost 4 bases, with 17 bases between them. CDR3 loop: CSASPGAGLPDTQYF. The CDR3 nucleotides read TGCAGTGCTAGTCCGGGGGCGGGACTTCCAGATACGCAGTATTTT.

The chain couples TRBV10-3 to TRBJ1-2; no firm D call. CDR3 size: 10 residues. Germline-derived CDR1 and CDR2 are ENHRY and SYGVKD. Trimming took 11 bases from V and 7 from J, leaving 11 bases between them. The CDR3 sequence: CAPRDLGYTF. In nucleotides, the CDR3 is TGTGCCCCCCGGGATCTTGGCTACACCTTC.

Concerning this clonotype: A much larger clone differs from this one at a single base, so this may be a read error. V gene TRBV12-3 or TRBV12-4 combines with J gene TRBJ1-2; the match to TRBD1 covers 8 bases. The J segment lost 10 bases and the V segment lost 5 bases, leaving 12 bases of the junction unmatched. The CDR3 runs 14 residues. The CDR3 here is CASSRDRGDDDYTF. The DNA for the CDR3 is TGTGCCAGCAGTCGTGACAGGGGTGACGATGACTACACCTTC.

This rearrangement joins TRBV9 to TRBJ2-1, with TRBD2 as a possible D gene (6 bases). Trimming stripped 0 bases from V and 5 bases from J, with 12 bases between. The germline gives CDR1 SGDLS, CDR2 YYNGEE. CDR3 length equals 15 residues. The CDR3 reads CASSVVVGGNNEQFF. CDR3 in DNA: TGTGCCAGCAGCGTAGTAGTGGGCGGGAACAATGAGCAGTTCTTC.

The chain carries TRBV10-3 and TRBJ1-5, with a possible D match to TRBD1 (5 bases). V was cut by 11 bases and J by 1 base, with 12 bases left in between. Germline V gene sequence: CDR1 ENHRY, CDR2 SYGVKD. The CDR3 covers 13 residues. The CDR3 is CAAARDSNQPQHF. Here the CDR3 DNA reads TGTGCCGCCGCCCGGGACAGCAATCAGCCCCAGCATTTT.

This clonotype has just one count. The CDR3 sequence: CASSLDGRSPYNEQFF. The CDR3 nucleotides are TGTGCCAGCAGCTTAGATGGGAGGTCACCCTACAATGAGCAGTTCTTC. This rearrangement joins TRBV7-9 to TRBJ2-1; TRBD2 might be the D (6 bases). Trimming cost V 1 base and J 2 bases, with 12 bases left between them. The CDR3 runs to 16 residues. Germline CDR1 reads SEHNR; CDR2 reads FQNEAQ (reference sequence).

This clonotype has just a few counts. The chain is built from TRBV6-2 or TRBV6-3 and TRBJ2-1, with 10 positions matching TRBD2. The V and J ends lost 2 bases and 3 bases, in that order; junction bases with no gene match: 7. The CDR3 totals 17 residues. From germline, CDR1 is MNHEY and CDR2 SVGEGT. The CDR3 DNA follows: TGTGCCAGCAGTTACGGGCTAGCGGGAGTCTTCTACAATGAGCAGTTCTTC. Translated, it gives CASSYGLAGVFYNEQFF.

This clonotype has a handful of counts. The chain carries TRBV6-1 and TRBJ1-4, with D perhaps TRBD1 (5 bases). Per the germline V gene, CDR1 is MNHNS and CDR2 is SASEGT. The CDR3 has 12 residues. V dropped 8 bases and J dropped 5 bases, with 9 bases sitting between them. CDR3 coding DNA: TGTGCCAGCCGACAGACGAATGAAAAACTGTTTTTT. This sequence encodes CASRQTNEKLFF.

This chain connects TRBV25-1 to TRBJ2-1; no reliable D call. Looked up from germline, CDR1 is MGHDK and CDR2 is SYGVNS. The CDR3 totals 15 residues. V was pared by 8 bases and J by 3 bases, with 17 bases between. The chain's CDR3 is CASRLAEWFYNEQFF. The CDR3 DNA sequence: TGTGCCAGCCGCTTGGCGGAGTGGTTCTACAATGAGCAGTTCTTC.

Comments on this clonotype: Its ends do not fully match the called genes, so a read error is possible. This sequence joins TRBV27 and TRBJ2-3; D gene uncertain. Germline V CDR1 and CDR2: MNHEY, SMNVEV (reference sequence). This CDR3 is 12 amino acids long. The CDR3 here is CVSKQFTDTQYF. As DNA, the CDR3 is TGTGTCAGCAAACAATTCACAGATACGCAGTATTTT.

The V gene is TRBV10-3, the J gene TRBJ1-2, with a weak D call TRBD1 (6 bases). In germline, CDR1 is ENHRY, CDR2 SYGVKD. The V gene lost 3 bases and the J gene lost 8 bases, with 16 bases spanning the gap. The CDR3 spans 14 residues. In DNA, the CDR3 is TGTGCCATCAGTGAACCTCGGGGGGCTCGCGGCTACACCTTC. Its protein is CAISEPRGARGYTF.

This clonotype showed up just a few times. The V gene is TRBV4-1, the J gene TRBJ2-7, with 7 positions matching TRBD2. Germline assignment: CDR1 MGHRA and CDR2 YSYEKL. CDR3 length equals 16 residues. Germline trimming cut 0 bases from V and 3 bases from J; bases unmatched to any gene: 8. CDR3 residues: CASSQDPSGYYYEQYF. CDR3 nucleotide sequence: TGCGCCAGCAGCCAAGATCCTAGCGGTTACTACTACGAGCAGTACTTC.

The genes are TRBV5-1 and TRBJ2-1; weak D call: TRBD2 (6 bases). CDR3 size: 16 residues. The V and J ends lost 4 bases and 4 bases respectively, with 18 bases between them. Germline V gene sequence: CDR1 SGHRS, CDR2 YFSETQ. The CDR3 sequence is CASSPQGAGFYNEQFF. The CDR3 bases are TGCGCCAGCAGCCCCCAAGGCGCGGGATTTTACAATGAGCAGTTCTTC.

There are a few counts of this clonotype. The chain links TRBV4-2 to TRBJ1-4; D might be TRBD1 (5 bases). CDR1 and CDR2 (germline): LGHNA, YNFKEQ. CDR3 size: 15 residues. The V gene lost 4 bases and the J gene lost 2 bases, with 11 bases spanning the gap. CDR3 region: CASSRPGRTNEKLFF. The CDR3 DNA is TGTGCCAGCAGCCGACCGGGACGGACTAATGAAAAACTGTTTTTT.

In its sample, this clonotype was seen many times. The V gene is TRBV27, the J gene TRBJ2-1; 8 bases agree with TRBD2. The germline CDR1 and CDR2 sequences are MNHEY and SMNVEV (reference sequence). The CDR3 length is 18 residues. J lost 0 bases, V lost 3 bases, and 10 bases had no gene match. CDR3 nucleotide sequence: TGTGCCAGCAGTTTTTTAGCAGCGGGAGTTAGCTCCTACAATGAGCAGTTCTTC. Protein sequence: CASSFLAAGVSSYNEQFF.

The chain carries TRBV20-1 and TRBJ2-7; TRBD1 is a possible D gene (5 bases). The J call may be faulty, since TRBJ2-5 better matches the DNA end. Germline CDR1 DFQATT, CDR2 SNEGSKA (reference sequence). There are 15 residues in the CDR3. CDR3 nucleotide sequence: TGCAGTGCTTGGTCCCCCGGTGGGGCTGGGGAGACCCAGTACTTC. This codes for CSAWSPGGAGETQYF.

In this sample, this clonotype turned up a few times. This rearrangement joins TRBV5-1 to TRBJ2-1; TRBD1 agrees at 9 bases. Germline loops: CDR1 SGHRS, CDR2 YFSETQ. With 1 base clipped from V and 7 bases from J, the junction kept 6 bases outside the gene matches. The CDR3 runs 15 residues. This CDR3 reads CASSLRTGAENEQFF. The CDR3 DNA follows: TGCGCCAGCAGCTTGAGGACAGGGGCTGAGAATGAGCAGTTCTTC. Combining the CDR3 with reference TRBV5-1 and TRBJ2-1 gives the whole variable domain KAGVTQTPRYLIKTRGQQVTLSCSPISGHRSVSWYQQTPGQGLQFLFEYFSETQRNKGNFPGRFSGRQFSNSRSEMNVSTLELGDSALYLCASSLRTGAENEQFFGPGTRLTVL.

This clonotype was seen a few times. The chain uses TRBV6-1 and TRBJ2-1; D perhaps matches TRBD2 (7 bases). The V and J ends lost 6 bases and 10 bases respectively, with 13 bases between them. Germline-derived CDR1 and CDR2 are MNHNS and SASEGT. This CDR3 has 12 amino acids. The CDR3 is CASRKGGVEQFF. The CDR3 coding sequence is TGTGCCAGCAGAAAGGGGGGGGTCGAGCAGTTCTTC.

This clonotype was picked up many times. The chain links TRBV28 to TRBJ2-1; D unresolved. The germline CDR1 and CDR2 sequences are MDHEN and SYDVKM. This CDR3 contains 12 residues. Trimming cost V 4 bases and J 2 bases, with 3 bases left between them. The CDR3 nucleotides are TGTGCCAGCAGTTCTCCCTACAATGAGCAGTTCTTC. Encoded protein: CASSSPYNEQFF.

This clonotype was found a few times. The J gene is TRBJ1-1, the V gene TRBV10-3; tentative D call: TRBD1 (6 bases). Germline V CDR1 and CDR2: ENHRY, SYGVKD. This CDR3 has 13 residues. V was clipped by 0 bases and J by 8 bases, with 10 bases between them. The DNA of the CDR3 is TGTGCCATCAGTGAGTCAGTAAGGGGGGAAGCTTTCTTT. Protein sequence: CAISESVRGEAFF.

J is TRBJ1-1 and V is TRBV5-1, with D tentatively TRBD1 (5 bases). Trimming stripped 2 bases from V and 7 bases from J, with 9 bases between. The germline V gene encodes CDR1 SGHRS and CDR2 YFSETQ. The length of the CDR3 is 12 residues. The CDR3 coding sequence is TGCGCCAGCAGCTTCTTGCAGGGTGAAGCTTTCTTT. Protein: CASSFLQGEAFF. The full variable domain, in which reference TRBV5-1 and TRBJ1-1 provide the parts outside the CDR3, is KAGVTQTPRYLIKTRGQQVTLSCSPISGHRSVSWYQQTPGQGLQFLFEYFSETQRNKGNFPGRFSGRQFSNSRSEMNVSTLELGDSALYLCASSFLQGEAFFGQGTRLTVV.

A few counts support this clonotype. This rearrangement joins TRBV20-1 to TRBJ2-1, with D maybe TRBD2 (6 bases). Germline-derived CDR1 and CDR2 are DFQATT and SNEGSKA (reference sequence). The CDR3 covers 14 residues. Trimming cost V 6 bases and J 0 bases, with 12 bases left between them. The DNA for the CDR3 is TGCAGTGCGCGGGACTTCCGCTCCTACAATGAGCAGTTCTTC. This encodes CSARDFRSYNEQFF.

A few counts support this clonotype. The chain couples TRBV6-2 or TRBV6-3 to TRBJ1-5, with TRBD1 matching 7 bases. V shed 5 bases and J 3 bases; nucleotides not matched to a gene: 19. Germline V gives CDR1 MNHEY, CDR2 SVGEGT. This CDR3 comprises 19 residues. CDR3 in DNA: TGTGCCAGCAGTCCTGAACTTACTACTCCGGGACAGTTCAATCAGCCCCAGCATTTT. Translated: CASSPELTTPGQFNQPQHF.

The V gene is TRBV11-2, the J gene TRBJ1-5; D is uncertain. Trimming cost V 4 bases and J 0 bases, with 10 bases left between them. The CDR3 spans 15 residues. CDR1 is SGHAT, CDR2 FQNNGV, per germline. CDR3 in amino acids: CASSSGPVSNQPQHF. The CDR3 DNA is TGTGCCAGCAGCTCAGGACCAGTTAGCAATCAGCCCCAGCATTTT. Full variable domain (rest looked up from reference TRBV11-2 and TRBJ1-5): EAGVAQSPRYKIIEKRQSVAFWCNPISGHATLYWYQQILGQGPKLLIQFQNNGVVDDSQLPKDRFSAERLKGVDSTLKIQPAKLEDSAVYLCASSSGPVSNQPQHFGDGTRLSIL.

DNA of the CDR3: TGTGCCAGCAGCCCAGGGACAGGGAGTATGTATGGCTACACCTTC. Its protein product is CASSPGTGSMYGYTF. The chain is built from TRBV5-5 and TRBJ1-2; TRBD1 matches at 9 bases. V shed 4 bases, J shed 5 bases, and the junction held 9 bases outside the gene matches. The germline gives CDR1 SGHKS, CDR2 YYEKEE (reference sequence). The CDR3 spans 15 residues.

This clonotype occurred a few times. In DNA, the CDR3 is TGCAGCGTTCAAATAGGCGGGGCTTCCGAGCAGTACTTC. Its protein product is CSVQIGGASEQYF. This chain links TRBV29-1 with TRBJ2-7; D may be TRBD2 (6 bases). V shed 5 bases and J shed 6 bases, with 17 bases lying between them. CDR1 SQVTM and CDR2 ANQGSEA come from the germline V gene. This CDR3 comprises 13 residues.

CDR3 sequence: CASSQNPVARFF. The DNA for the CDR3 is TGTGCCAGCAGCCAAAACCCCGTAGCTCGGTTCTTC. This rearrangement joins TRBV14 to TRBJ2-1; D not resolved. With 2 bases removed from V and 15 bases from J, the gap between germline ends came to 14 bases. The CDR3 has 12 amino acids. The germline V gene has CDR1 SGHDN and CDR2 FVKESK.

The chain carries TRBV12-3 or TRBV12-4 and TRBJ1-2; 9 bases are a match to TRBD1. The CDR3 is 13 residues long. V was clipped by 7 bases and J by 8 bases; unmatched bases: 8. CDR3 nucleotides: TGTGCCAGCACCGAGGACAGGGGCAGGGGCTACACCTTC. Protein: CASTEDRGRGYTF.

The table lists this clonotype with a few counts. V and J are TRBV10-3 and TRBJ2-7; D perhaps matches TRBD1 (5 bases). The CDR3 contains 14 residues. Germline values: CDR1 ENHRY, CDR2 SYGVKD. The ends were cut back, 3 bases at V and 1 base at J, with 10 bases in the middle. The CDR3 reads CAISDLQGSYEQYF. CDR3 DNA sequence: TGTGCCATCAGTGACCTTCAGGGTTCCTACGAGCAGTACTTC.